One T cell receptor beta chain is described in this entry. The sample is drawn from a study of blood T cell repertoires in COVID-19. Study background: Material from acute and convalescent COVID-19 was sourced from the United States, Italy and Spain. Sources were T cells, B-cell-depleted T cells, or PBMCs; the material itself was cDNA or gDNA.

The authors' processing: Amplification of reference gene primers provided the estimated nucleated cell counts. Clones were sequenced by immunoSEQ multiplex PCR, and TCRdb holds only the in-frame ones, with some missing. V, J and clone size derive from that table, while D and trimming were established from the DNA sequence. The repertoire consists of approximately 220,000 clones, with about 88% occurring once and the leading ten covering around 3.1%. This receptor was identified in a man between 60 and 75 years old with acute or convalescent COVID-19. The sample consisted of peripheral blood.

CDR3 loop: CASSQAPTGGTYEQYF. CDR3 DNA: TGCGCCAGCAGCCAAGCCCCGACAGGGGGGACCTACGAGCAGTACTTC. V gene TRBV4-1 combines with J gene TRBJ2-7; TRBD1 matches 9 bases. Germline V CDR1 and CDR2: MGHRA, YSYEKL. V shed 1 base, J shed 2 bases, and the junction held 6 bases outside the gene matches. The CDR3 contains 16 residues.